The 32 T cell receptor beta chains reported below all come from one sample, sequenced in a study of blood T cell repertoires in COVID-19. Libraries were prepared by immunoSEQ multiplex PCR; TCRdb keeps only in-frame clonotypes and omits some of them. Among approximately 100,000 clones listed, 81% were seen once. What was sequenced was peripheral blood. Receptors originate from a human donor in a cohort sampled during active COVID-19.

The chain couples TRBV3-1 (or the pseudogene TRBV3-2) to TRBJ1-6, with 8 bases fitting TRBD1. The CDR3 covers 15 residues. Germline CDR1 reads LGHDT; CDR2 reads YNNKEL (reference sequence). Unmatched junction bases numbered 9, after V lost 7 bases and J lost 7 bases. CDR3 nucleotide sequence: TGTGCCAGCAACTTCAGGGACAGGAGGAATTCACCCCTCCACTTT. Translation gives CASNFRDRRNSPLHF.

The chain joins TRBV29-1 to TRBJ2-4, with D possibly matching TRBD1 (5 bases). With 7 bases removed from V and 15 bases from J, the gap between germline ends came to 22 bases. The CDR3 contains 12 residues. Germline CDR1 is SQVTM and CDR2 is ANQGSEA. The CDR3: CSASRASNVWYF. The CDR3 bases are TGCAGCGCCTCCAGGGCCTCCAATGTGTGGTACTTC.

In this sample, this clone turned up a few times. This rearrangement joins TRBV6-5 to TRBJ2-5, with TRBD2 matching over 7 bases. This CDR3 is 14 amino acids long. Losses at the gene ends were 7 bases for V and 5 bases for J; bases not matched to a gene: 10. Looked up from germline, CDR1 is MNHEY and CDR2 is SVGAGI. CDR3 in DNA: TGTGCCAGCATGTCGGGAGGTCCAAGGGAGACCCAGTACTTC. Its translation: CASMSGGPRETQYF.

J is TRBJ2-2 and V is TRBV6-4; TRBD2 aligns across 11 bases. Germline V lookup: CDR1 MRHNA, CDR2 SNTAGT. J was trimmed by 3 bases and V by 3 bases; bases with no gene match: 12. This CDR3 has 19 residues. Written as DNA, the CDR3 is TGTGCCAGCAGTGAGCGACTCGCAACTAGCGGGAGTTACACCGGGGAGCTGTTTTTT. It codes for CASSERLATSGSYTGELFF.

This clone was picked up a small number of times. This sequence joins TRBV6-5 and TRBJ1-2; the D gene is possibly TRBD1 (5 bases). The germline V gene has CDR1 MNHEY and CDR2 SVGAGI. V was pared by 6 bases and J by 3 bases, with 8 bases between. The CDR3 covers 12 residues. CDR3 sequence: CASRGPDYGYTF. CDR3 nucleotide sequence: TGTGCCAGCAGGGGGCCTGACTATGGCTACACCTTC.

The V gene is TRBV27, the J gene TRBJ1-4; D is uncertain. The CDR3 loop spans 14 amino acids. The germline gives CDR1 MNHEY, CDR2 SMNVEV (reference sequence). The ends were cut back, 7 bases at V and 4 bases at J, with 13 bases in the middle. The CDR3, as DNA: TGTGCCAGCACCCGAGGCGGGGTTAATGAAAAACTGTTTTTT. This sequence encodes CASTRGGVNEKLFF.

The chain is built from TRBV30 and TRBJ2-7; no reliable D call. Germline-derived CDR1 and CDR2 are GTSNPN and SVGIG (reference sequence). With 4 bases removed from V and 3 bases from J, the gap between germline ends came to 16 bases. The CDR3 has 14 residues. This CDR3 is CAWTRLTGRYEQYF. CDR3 in DNA: TGTGCCTGGACCCGCCTAACGGGTCGCTACGAGCAGTACTTC.

The V gene is TRBV7-6, the J gene TRBJ1-1; D remains ambiguous. Per germline, CDR1 SGHVS and CDR2 FNYEAQ. This CDR3 comprises 13 residues. V lost 5 bases and J lost 0, with 7 bases in between. The chain's CDR3 is CASSRGVNTEAFF. The CDR3 nucleotides read TGTGCCAGCAGCCGGGGAGTGAACACTGAAGCTTTCTTT.

The V call is TRBV29-1, the J call TRBJ1-1; no firm D call. The germline gives CDR1 SQVTM, CDR2 ANQGSEA. V was clipped by 4 bases and J by 0 bases, with 12 bases between them. This CDR3 region has 14 residues. This CDR3 is CSVGKQQMNTEAFF. The CDR3 DNA sequence: TGCAGCGTTGGTAAACAGCAGATGAACACTGAAGCTTTCTTT.

The rearrangement uses TRBV7-3 and TRBJ1-6; 7 bases are shared with TRBD1. The ends lost 3 bases at V and 10 bases at J; junction bases unmatched: 3. The CDR3 runs to 13 residues. Germline assignment: CDR1 SGHTA and CDR2 FQGTGA. CDR3 protein: CASSLGQMSPLHF. For the CDR3, the DNA is TGTGCCAGCAGCTTGGGACAGATGTCACCCCTCCACTTT.

The V gene is TRBV7-2, the J gene TRBJ2-3; TRBD1 might be the D (6 bases). Germline assignment: CDR1 SGHTA and CDR2 FQGNSA. This CDR3 region has 16 residues. Trimming took off 2 bases at V and 3 bases at J, with 15 bases between the two ends. The chain's CDR3 is CASSLRAGESTDTQYF. CDR3 coding DNA: TGTGCCAGCAGCTTAAGGGCAGGGGAATCTACAGATACGCAGTATTTT.

This clone is a singleton in its sample. V is TRBV19 and J is TRBJ2-1, with D perhaps matching TRBD1 (6 bases). The CDR3 totals 13 residues. The germline CDR1 and CDR2 sequences are LNHDA and SQIVND (reference sequence). V lost 5 bases and J lost 4, with 9 bases in between. The CDR3 is CASSSQGYNEQFF. The CDR3 DNA follows: TGTGCCAGTAGTTCCCAGGGGTACAATGAGCAGTTCTTC.

Remarks on this clone: The sample carries other DNA sequences with the same CDR3. The genes are TRBV18 and TRBJ1-5; weak D call: TRBD1 (5 bases). Trimming left V 4 bases short and J 2 bases short, with 12 bases between. This CDR3 has 15 amino acids. Germline V gene data show CDR1 as KGHSH and CDR2 as LQKENI. The CDR3 loop is CASSLTGGRNQPQHF. The CDR3 DNA is TGTGCCAGCTCACTTACAGGAGGGCGCAATCAGCCCCAGCATTTT.

In this sample, this clone turned up a few times. The chain carries TRBV3-1 (or the pseudogene TRBV3-2) and TRBJ2-2, with TRBD2 matching over 8 bases. Germline V CDR1 and CDR2: LGHDT, YNNKEL (reference sequence). Trimming removed 2 bases from V and 2 bases from J; junction bases left unmatched: 4. CDR3 length: 16 amino acids. CDR3 amino acids: CASSQLLAVNTGELFF. The CDR3 DNA is TGTGCCAGCAGCCAATTACTAGCGGTCAACACCGGGGAGCTGTTTTTT.

The chain has TRBV27 and TRBJ2-1, with TRBD1 identical over 8 bases. The CDR3 sequence is 15 residues long. CDR1 MNHEY and CDR2 SMNVEV come from the germline V gene (reference sequence). V lost 0 bases, J lost 9 bases, and 7 bases stayed unmatched. The CDR3 sequence is CASSLSGTGRGEQFF. In DNA form, the CDR3 reads TGTGCCAGCAGTTTATCGGGGACAGGTCGGGGTGAGCAGTTCTTC.

The CDR3 spells CASSVQGTGYTF. For the CDR3, the DNA is TGTGCCAGCAGTGTACAGGGTACCGGCTACACCTTC. V gene TRBV5-6 combines with J gene TRBJ1-2, with D perhaps matching TRBD1 (6 bases). Germline loops: CDR1 SGHDT, CDR2 YYEEEE. The CDR3 covers 12 residues. V gave up 5 bases and J gave up 8 bases, with 13 bases separating them. The whole variable domain, filled in from reference TRBV5-6 and TRBJ1-2, reads DAGVTQSPTHLIKTRGQQVTLRCSPKSGHDTVSWYQQALGQGPQFIFQYYEEEERQRGNFPDRFSGHQFPNYSSELNVNALLLGDSALYLCASSVQGTGYTFGSGTRLTVV.

This clone was observed a few times. The CDR3 DNA reads as TGTGCCAGCATCAAACGGGGGGGCGGGGAGCTGTTTTTT. Translating gives CASIKRGGGELFF. This chain uses TRBV27 with TRBJ2-2, with 8 bases that match TRBD2. The V and J ends lost 7 bases and 7 bases, in that order; junction bases with no gene match: 5. The germline gives CDR1 MNHEY, CDR2 SMNVEV (reference sequence). The CDR3 spans 13 residues.

Many counts were recorded for this clone. The CDR3 here is CASSYEREMYNEQFF. The CDR3 DNA reads as TGTGCCAGCAGCTACGAGCGGGAGATGTACAATGAGCAGTTCTTC. The chain links TRBV14 to TRBJ2-1; 8 bases are shared with TRBD2. Germline V gives CDR1 SGHDN, CDR2 FVKESK. The ends lost 5 bases at V and 4 bases at J; junction bases unmatched: 7. The CDR3 covers 15 residues.

The chain is built from TRBV6-5 and TRBJ1-1; no definite D call. From germline, CDR1 is MNHEY and CDR2 SVGAGI. This CDR3 comprises 14 residues. The V gene lost 6 bases and the J gene lost 2 bases, with 13 bases spanning the gap. The CDR3 region has the DNA TGTGCCAGCAGCCCCCTCCGCGTCAACACTGAAGCTTTCTTT. It encodes CASSPLRVNTEAFF.

The chain joins TRBV5-1 to TRBJ1-1, with D uncertain. CDR1 is SGHRS, CDR2 YFSETQ, per germline. The V gene lost 4 bases and the J gene lost 3 bases, with 16 bases spanning the gap. This CDR3 region has 15 residues. CDR3 loop: CASSMGGVGDTEAFF. The DNA for the CDR3 is TGCGCCAGCAGCATGGGCGGGGTCGGGGACACTGAAGCTTTCTTT.

The V gene is TRBV5-1, the J gene TRBJ2-3, with a possible D match to TRBD1 (6 bases). The CDR3 is 15 amino acids. The V end was cut by 4 bases, the J end by 0 bases, with 12 bases between. Germline CDR1 SGHRS, CDR2 YFSETQ. The CDR3, as DNA: TGCGCCAGCAGCCCAAGACAGGCTAGCACAGATACGCAGTATTTT. Translating gives CASSPRQASTDTQYF.

The CDR3, as DNA: TGTGCCAGCAGCTTATCCCTTAGCTCTGGAAACACCATATATTTT. This sequence encodes CASSLSLSSGNTIYF. The J gene is TRBJ1-3, the V gene TRBV7-9; no firm D call. The V end was cut by 2 bases, the J end by 0 bases, with 8 bases between. The CDR3 is 15 amino acids. Germline V lookup: CDR1 SEHNR, CDR2 FQNEAQ (reference sequence).

The CDR3 DNA follows: TGTGCCACCAGTGATTTCGCCGGGGAGCTGTTTTTT. This codes for CATSDFAGELFF. The chain recombines TRBV24-1 with TRBJ2-2; D remains ambiguous. Germline V gene data show CDR1 as KGHDR and CDR2 as SFDVKD. This CDR3 is built from 12 residues. V dropped 1 base and J dropped 6 bases, with 2 bases sitting between them.

This rearrangement joins TRBV9 to TRBJ2-1, with 9 bases identical to TRBD2. CDR3 size: 17 residues. Germline V gene lookup returns CDR1 SGDLS and CDR2 YYNGEE. Trimming removed 3 bases from V and 8 bases from J; junction bases left unmatched: 15. The CDR3 nucleotides read TGTGCCAGCAGCGGAGTGGTTAATAGCGGGAGTAAAGATGAGCAGTTCTTC. This gives the protein CASSGVVNSGSKDEQFF.

V usage is TRBV28 and J usage is TRBJ2-4, with TRBD1 matching 11 bases. The ends lost 4 bases at V and 4 bases at J; junction bases unmatched: 3. Germline lookup yields CDR1 MDHEN and CDR2 SYDVKM. The CDR3 is made up of 15 amino acids. This chain's CDR3 is CASSWDRGDKNIQYF. DNA of the CDR3: TGTGCCAGCAGTTGGGACAGGGGGGATAAAAACATTCAGTACTTC.

The chain uses TRBV9 and TRBJ2-3, with 9 bases identical to TRBD2. Germline V lookup: CDR1 SGDLS, CDR2 YYNGEE. This CDR3 has 18 amino acids. V shed 0 bases and J 1 base; nucleotides not matched to a gene: 9. CDR3 sequence: CASSVVPDRLAGTDTQYF. For the CDR3, the DNA is TGTGCCAGCAGCGTAGTCCCCGACCGACTAGCGGGCACAGATACGCAGTATTTT.

The chain carries TRBV28 and TRBJ1-2; TRBD1 matches 7 bases. Germline values: CDR1 MDHEN, CDR2 SYDVKM. The CDR3 covers 13 residues. Trimming removed 6 bases from V and 6 bases from J; junction bases left unmatched: 7. The CDR3 DNA reads as TGTGCCAGCAGCTATGGTGACAGGGATGGCTACACCTTC. Amino acid sequence: CASSYGDRDGYTF.

The chain joins TRBV14 to TRBJ1-6, with D possibly being TRBD1 (5 bases). The V gene lost 6 bases and the J gene lost 7 bases, with 13 bases spanning the gap. Germline CDR1 and CDR2: SGHDN and FVKESK. The CDR3 runs to 14 residues. CDR3 amino acids: CASSRGGGNSPLHF. DNA for the CDR3: TGTGCCAGCAGTCGCGGGGGGGGGAATTCACCCCTCCACTTT.

The V and J genes are TRBV19 and TRBJ2-1; no clear D gene. Per germline, CDR1 LNHDA and CDR2 SQIVND (reference sequence). Deletions cut 1 base from V and 9 bases from J, with 19 bases between. This CDR3 contains 16 residues. The CDR3 sequence is CASSIGVTIIWIEQFF. The DNA of the CDR3 is TGTGCCAGTAGTATAGGTGTCACTATAATATGGATTGAGCAGTTCTTC.

The chain recombines TRBV28 with TRBJ2-7, with 11 bases matching TRBD1. V trimming: 7 bases; J trimming: 5 bases; junction bases outside the gene matches: 4. The CDR3 is 13 residues long. Germline assignment: CDR1 MDHEN and CDR2 SYDVKM. The CDR3 is CASTGQGADEQYF. DNA of the CDR3: TGTGCCAGCACCGGACAGGGGGCCGACGAGCAGTACTTC.

In its sample, this clone was seen a few times. The chain recombines TRBV25-1 with TRBJ1-6; no firm D call. CDR3 length equals 14 residues. From germline, CDR1 is MGHDK and CDR2 SYGVNS. V lost 9 bases and J 8 bases, leaving 17 bases between the germline ends. The CDR3 here is CASSRELRDSPLHF. As DNA, the CDR3 is TGTGCCAGTTCCCGGGAGCTTCGGGATTCACCCCTCCACTTT.

V gene TRBV7-8 combines with J gene TRBJ1-6, with no clear D. V was shortened by 5 bases and J by 7 bases, with 30 bases between the two germline ends. The germline CDR1 and CDR2 sequences are SGHVS and FQNEAQ. The CDR3 runs to 20 residues. The CDR3, as DNA: TGTGCCAGCAGCCCCCTCCGGCCCCCCTCCGGGGAATCTAAGAATTCACCCCTCCACTTT. Translating it yields CASSPLRPPSGESKNSPLHF.